The rows below give T cell receptor beta chains drawn from one sample of a study of human thymus T cells. The table came from immunoSEQ multiplex PCR; TCRdb's copy has only in-frame clones and leaves some out. The table lists about 78,000 clones, around 96% of them singletons, with just over 0.03% in the top ten. Sequencing used thymus tissue. The receptors derive from a boy in the first two years of life with a congenital heart defect but otherwise immunologically healthy. Each CDR3 is given with its conserved first and last residue. A D gene is named only where the DNA matches it firmly. For some rows the clone size is stated as once, few or many, or as a class when expanded; others skip it.

V gene: TRBV14; clone size: -; D gene: -; J gene: TRBJ1-5; CDR3 length: 13; CDR3 protein: CASSQSGNQPQHF; CDR3 DNA: TGTGCCAGCAGCCAGAGTGGCAATCAGCCCCAGCATTTT
V gene: TRBV7-9; clone size: -; D gene: TRBD2; J gene: TRBJ2-5; CDR3 length: 17; CDR3 protein: CASSLGGLATLQETQYF; CDR3 DNA: TGTGCCAGCAGCTTAGGGGGACTAGCGACCCTTCAAGAGACCCAGTACTTC
V gene: TRBV30; clone size: -; D gene: -; J gene: TRBJ1-2; CDR3 length: 14; CDR3 protein: CAWVPIQHHYGYTF; CDR3 DNA: TGTGCGTGGGTACCGATCCAACACCACTATGGCTACACCTTC
V gene: TRBV5-5; clone size: -; D gene: TRBD1; J gene: TRBJ2-5; CDR3 length: 15; CDR3 protein: CASSLGDRVQETQYF; CDR3 DNA: TGTGCCAGCAGCTTGGGGGACAGGGTTCAAGAGACCCAGTACTTC
V gene: TRBV7-9; clone size: -; D gene: -; J gene: TRBJ1-1; CDR3 length: 19; CDR3 protein: CASSLDIGDDFLPNTEAFF; CDR3 DNA: TGTGCCAGCAGCTTAGATATAGGGGACGACTTCCTCCCGAACACTGAAGCTTTCTTT
V gene: TRBV7-8; clone size: -; D gene: -; J gene: TRBJ2-1; CDR3 length: 14; CDR3 protein: CASTALRVSHEQFF; CDR3 DNA: TGTGCCAGCACCGCCCTGAGAGTGAGCCATGAGCAGTTCTTC
V gene: TRBV19; clone size: -; D gene: -; J gene: TRBJ2-7; CDR3 length: 22; CDR3 protein: CASSIARVITGNQGKISYEQYF; CDR3 DNA: TGTGCCAGTAGTATAGCCCGGGTGATCACAGGGAACCAAGGCAAGATCTCCTACGAGCAGTACTTC
V gene: TRBV5-1; clone size: -; D gene: TRBD1; J gene: TRBJ2-6; CDR3 length: 17; CDR3 protein: CASSLAVTGVGANVLTF; CDR3 DNA: TGCGCCAGCAGCTTGGCCGTGACAGGGGTGGGGGCCAACGTCCTGACTTTC
V gene: TRBV28; clone size: -; D gene: TRBD2; J gene: TRBJ2-7; CDR3 length: 15; CDR3 protein: CASSLHGTSGDEQYF; CDR3 DNA: TGTGCCAGCAGTTTACACGGGACTAGCGGAGACGAGCAGTACTTC
V gene: TRBV5-1; clone size: -; D gene: -; J gene: TRBJ1-2; CDR3 length: 14; CDR3 protein: CASSLEQVAYGYTF; CDR3 DNA: TGCGCCAGCAGCTTGGAGCAGGTTGCCTATGGCTACACCTTC
V gene: TRBV28; clone size: once; D gene: -; J gene: TRBJ2-5; CDR3 length: 20; CDR3 protein: CASSHTDEGLSPPTKETQYF; CDR3 DNA: TGTGCCAGCAGCCATACCGATGAGGGGCTATCCCCCCCTACCAAAGAGACCCAGTACTTC
V gene: TRBV7-2; clone size: once; D gene: TRBD1; J gene: TRBJ1-2; CDR3 length: 15; CDR3 protein: CASSSPGTGYDGYTF; CDR3 DNA: TGTGCCAGCAGCTCCCCCGGGACAGGGTATGATGGCTACACCTTC
V gene: TRBV10-3; clone size: once; D gene: -; J gene: TRBJ1-5; CDR3 length: 16; CDR3 protein: CAISESIPGGGQPQHF; CDR3 DNA: TGTGCCATCAGTGAGTCGATTCCAGGAGGCGGTCAGCCCCAGCATTTT
V gene: TRBV29-1; clone size: -; D gene: TRBD2; J gene: TRBJ2-5; CDR3 length: 16; CDR3 protein: CSVEEYRAGGGETQYF; CDR3 DNA: TGCAGCGTTGAAGAATATCGGGCGGGAGGAGGGGAGACCCAGTACTTC
V gene: TRBV11-3; clone size: -; D gene: -; J gene: TRBJ2-1; CDR3 length: 13; CDR3 protein: CASSLEGANEQFF; CDR3 DNA: TGTGCCAGCAGCCTGGAGGGAGCCAATGAGCAGTTCTTC
V gene: TRBV5-4; clone size: -; D gene: TRBD2; J gene: TRBJ2-7; CDR3 length: 16; CDR3 protein: CASSPTGTSGTYEQYF; CDR3 DNA: TGTGCCAGCAGCCCGACCGGGACTAGCGGTACCTACGAGCAGTACTTC
V gene: TRBV27; clone size: -; D gene: TRBD2; J gene: TRBJ2-1; CDR3 length: 15; CDR3 protein: CASRTLAGGYNEQFF; CDR3 DNA: TGTGCCAGCAGGACACTAGCGGGGGGCTACAATGAGCAGTTCTTC
V gene: TRBV28; clone size: -; D gene: TRBD1; J gene: TRBJ2-7; CDR3 length: 15; CDR3 protein: CASTKTGTETYEQYF; CDR3 DNA: TGTGCCAGCACCAAAACAGGGACAGAGACCTACGAGCAGTACTTC
V gene: TRBV19; clone size: -; D gene: -; J gene: TRBJ2-1; CDR3 length: 17; CDR3 protein: CASSMGSDSTKRAEQFF; CDR3 DNA: TGTGCCAGTAGTATGGGGTCGGACTCAACAAAAAGGGCTGAGCAGTTCTTC
V gene: TRBV10-3; clone size: -; D gene: TRBD1; J gene: TRBJ2-3; CDR3 length: 16; CDR3 protein: CAIALGVGGETDTQYF; CDR3 DNA: TGTGCCATCGCCCTAGGCGTAGGGGGCGAGACAGATACGCAGTATTTT
V gene: TRBV5-4; clone size: -; D gene: -; J gene: TRBJ2-1; CDR3 length: 16; CDR3 protein: CASSPVVRDSYNEQFF; CDR3 DNA: TGTGCCAGCAGCCCTGTTGTGAGGGACTCCTACAATGAGCAGTTCTTC
V gene: TRBV9; clone size: -; D gene: TRBD1; J gene: TRBJ1-2; CDR3 length: 18; CDR3 protein: CASSVASWAGGVDYGYTF; CDR3 DNA: TGTGCCAGCAGCGTCGCCAGTTGGGCAGGGGGAGTCGACTATGGCTACACCTTC
V gene: TRBV25-1; clone size: -; D gene: TRBD1; J gene: TRBJ1-1; CDR3 length: 13; CDR3 protein: CASSGQGGAEAFF; CDR3 DNA: TGTGCCAGCAGTGGACAGGGAGGCGCTGAAGCTTTCTTT
V gene: TRBV6-4; clone size: -; D gene: TRBD1; J gene: TRBJ1-2; CDR3 length: 15; CDR3 protein: CASSLYRGPHYGYTF; CDR3 DNA: TGTGCCAGCAGCCTGTACAGGGGCCCCCACTATGGCTACACCTTC
V gene: TRBV5-6; clone size: -; D gene: TRBD1; J gene: TRBJ2-1; CDR3 length: 19; CDR3 protein: CASSPQSRDRGIPGNEQFF; CDR3 DNA: TGTGCCAGCAGCCCCCAGTCGAGGGACAGGGGAATTCCGGGGAATGAGCAGTTCTTC
V gene: TRBV2; clone size: -; D gene: -; J gene: TRBJ1-2; CDR3 length: 14; CDR3 protein: CASSARVGTYGYTF; CDR3 DNA: TGTGCCAGCAGTGCCCGGGTGGGGACCTATGGCTACACCTTC
V gene: TRBV10-2; clone size: -; D gene: -; J gene: TRBJ2-3; CDR3 length: 14; CDR3 protein: CASSAGGGADTQYF; CDR3 DNA: TGCGCCAGCAGTGCAGGGGGAGGAGCAGATACGCAGTATTTT
V gene: TRBV19; clone size: -; D gene: TRBD2; J gene: TRBJ2-5; CDR3 length: 16; CDR3 protein: CASSIRVAGGRETQYF; CDR3 DNA: TGTGCCAGTAGTATTAGGGTAGCGGGAGGTAGAGAGACCCAGTACTTC
V gene: TRBV5-5; clone size: -; D gene: TRBD1; J gene: TRBJ1-1; CDR3 length: 16; CDR3 protein: CASSLLKGQGRTEAFF; CDR3 DNA: TGTGCCAGCAGCTTGCTAAAGGGACAGGGGAGGACTGAAGCTTTCTTT
V gene: TRBV27; clone size: -; D gene: -; J gene: TRBJ1-4; CDR3 length: 15; CDR3 protein: CASSLSGHWGEKLFF; CDR3 DNA: TGTGCCAGCAGTTTATCGGGCCATTGGGGAGAAAAACTGTTTTTT
V gene: TRBV11-3; clone size: -; D gene: TRBD1; J gene: TRBJ1-4; CDR3 length: 18; CDR3 protein: CASTSLGDRGTPNEKLFF; CDR3 DNA: TGTGCCAGCACCTCTTTGGGGGACAGGGGGACTCCTAATGAAAAACTGTTTTTT